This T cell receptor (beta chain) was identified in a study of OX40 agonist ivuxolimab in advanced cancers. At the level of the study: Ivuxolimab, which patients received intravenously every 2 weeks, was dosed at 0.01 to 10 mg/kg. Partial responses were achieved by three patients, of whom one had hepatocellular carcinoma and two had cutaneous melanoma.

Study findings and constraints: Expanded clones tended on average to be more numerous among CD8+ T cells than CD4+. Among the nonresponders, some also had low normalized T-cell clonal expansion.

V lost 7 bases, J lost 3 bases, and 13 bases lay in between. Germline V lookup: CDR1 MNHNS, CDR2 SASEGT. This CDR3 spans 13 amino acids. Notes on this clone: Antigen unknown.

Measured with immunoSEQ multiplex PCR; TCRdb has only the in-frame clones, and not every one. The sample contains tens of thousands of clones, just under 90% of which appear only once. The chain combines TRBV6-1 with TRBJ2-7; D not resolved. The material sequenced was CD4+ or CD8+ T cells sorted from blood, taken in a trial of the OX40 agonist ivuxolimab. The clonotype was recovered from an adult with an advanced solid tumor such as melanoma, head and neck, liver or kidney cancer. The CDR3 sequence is CASKTAGFYEQYF. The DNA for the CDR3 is TGTGCCAGCAAAACTGCAGGTTTCTACGAGCAGTACTTC.